This T cell receptor beta chain stems from a study of T cell responses to AZD1222 COVID-19 vaccine. Assay used: immunoSEQ multiplex PCR; TCRdb lists only in-frame clones, some missing. Here the sample spans 100,000 to 150,000 clones, approximately 89% being singletons. This clone was detected once. The CDR3 loop spans 14 amino acids. V gave up 7 bases and J gave up 8 bases, with 20 bases separating them. Per the germline V gene, CDR1 is ENHRY and CDR2 is SYGVKD. The sequence came from an adult in good health. Specimen: peripheral blood, collected on day 0 of AZD1222 vaccination. The chain combines TRBV10-3 with TRBJ1-2, with a tentative D call TRBD1 (6 bases). CDR3 nucleotide sequence: TGTGCCATCAACGCATTGGACAGCTTTGGCGGCTACACCTTC. This sequence encodes CAINALDSFGGYTF.